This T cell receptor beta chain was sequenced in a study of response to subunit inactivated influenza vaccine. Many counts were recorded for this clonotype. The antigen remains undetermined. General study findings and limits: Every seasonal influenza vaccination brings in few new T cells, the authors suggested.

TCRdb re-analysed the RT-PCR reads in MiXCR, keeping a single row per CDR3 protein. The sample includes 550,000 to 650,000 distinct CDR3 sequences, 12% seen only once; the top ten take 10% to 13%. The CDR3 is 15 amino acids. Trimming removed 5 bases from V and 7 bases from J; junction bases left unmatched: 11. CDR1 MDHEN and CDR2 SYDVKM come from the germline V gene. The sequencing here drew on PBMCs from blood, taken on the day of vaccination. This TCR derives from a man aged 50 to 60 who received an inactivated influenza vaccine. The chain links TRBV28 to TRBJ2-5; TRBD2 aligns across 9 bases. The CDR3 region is CASSPQGLARGTQYF. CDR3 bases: TGTGCCAGCAGTCCTCAAGGACTAGCGCGGGGGACCCAGTACTTC.